This T cell receptor beta chain was observed in a study of response to subunit inactivated influenza vaccine. Whole-study results and caveats: The authors offered the suggestion that each seasonal influenza vaccination recruits few new T cells.

Trimming took 3 bases from V and 3 from J, leaving 10 bases between them. Germline assignment: CDR1 SGHDT and CDR2 YYEEEE. The CDR3 spans 13 residues. TCRdb independently ran MiXCR on the RT-PCR reads; one entry per CDR3 protein. The sample holds some 600,000 distinct CDR3 sequences, around 15% seen once. As to this clonotype: The antigen is unknown.

The input for sequencing was PBMCs from blood, taken roughly 2 weeks before vaccination. The receptor was isolated from a man in his fifties who received an inactivated influenza vaccine. This chain joins TRBV5-6 and TRBJ2-7; the D is unclear. The CDR3 DNA sequence: TGTGCCAGCAGCTCCTCGGACGTCTACGAGCAGTACTTC. This translates into CASSSSDVYEQYF.